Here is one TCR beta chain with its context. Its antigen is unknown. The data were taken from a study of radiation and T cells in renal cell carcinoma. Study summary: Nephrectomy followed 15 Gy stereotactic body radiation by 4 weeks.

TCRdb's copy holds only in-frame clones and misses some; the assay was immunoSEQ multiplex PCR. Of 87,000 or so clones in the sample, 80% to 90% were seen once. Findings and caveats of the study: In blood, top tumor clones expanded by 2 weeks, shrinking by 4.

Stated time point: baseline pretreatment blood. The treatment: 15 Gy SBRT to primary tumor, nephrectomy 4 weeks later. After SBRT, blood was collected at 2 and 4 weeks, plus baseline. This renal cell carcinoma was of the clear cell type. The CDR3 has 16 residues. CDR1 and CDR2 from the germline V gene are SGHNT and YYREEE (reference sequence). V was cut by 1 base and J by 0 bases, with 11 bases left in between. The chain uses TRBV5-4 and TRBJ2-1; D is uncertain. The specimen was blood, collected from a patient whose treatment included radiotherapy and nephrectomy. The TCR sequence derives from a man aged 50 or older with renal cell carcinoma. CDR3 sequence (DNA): TGTGCCAGCAGCTTGAGTTTAACAGTCTCCTACAATGAGCAGTTCTTC. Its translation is CASSLSLTVSYNEQFF.